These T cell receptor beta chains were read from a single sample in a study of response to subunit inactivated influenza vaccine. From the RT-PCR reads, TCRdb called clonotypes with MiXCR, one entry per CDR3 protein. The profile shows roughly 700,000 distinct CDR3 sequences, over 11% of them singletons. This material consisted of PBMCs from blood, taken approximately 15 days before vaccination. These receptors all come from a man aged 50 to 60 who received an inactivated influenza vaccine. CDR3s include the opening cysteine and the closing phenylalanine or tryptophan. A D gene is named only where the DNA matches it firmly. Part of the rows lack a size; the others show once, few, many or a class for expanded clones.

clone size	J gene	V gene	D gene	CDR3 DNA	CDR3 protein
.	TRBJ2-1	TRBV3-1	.	TGTGCCAGCAGCCAAGGGAGGGCGGGGGCTTCCTACAATGAGCAGTTCTTC	CASSQGRAGASYNEQFF
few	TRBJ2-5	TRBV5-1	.	TGCGCCAGCAGCCAGGACAGCCATGGGGGAGAGACCCAGTACTTC	CASSQDSHGGETQYF
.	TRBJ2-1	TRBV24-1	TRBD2	TGTGCCACCAGTGTCAGGACTAGCAATCAAGAGCAGTTCTTC	CATSVRTSNQEQFF
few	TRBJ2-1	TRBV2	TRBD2	TGTGCCAGCAGTGTTAGCGGGGGAGGCAATGAGCAGTTCTTC	CASSVSGGGNEQFF
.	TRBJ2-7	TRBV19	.	TGTGCCAGTAGTAACCGACGGCTTGACGAGCAGTACTTC	CASSNRRLDEQYF
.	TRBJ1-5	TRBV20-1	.	TGCAGTGCTAGTCGGGAGAGTTATCAGCCCCAGCATTTT	CSASRESYQPQHF
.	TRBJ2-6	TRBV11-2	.	TGTGCCAGCAGGCCGCCAGGGGCCTATTCTGGGGCCAACGTCCTGACTTTC	CASRPPGAYSGANVLTF
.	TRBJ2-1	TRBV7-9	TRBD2	TGTGCCAGCAGCTTAGTGCCTTCGGGACTAGCGGGATTTGAGCAGTTCTTC	CASSLVPSGLAGFEQFF
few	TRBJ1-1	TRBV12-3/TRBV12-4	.	TGTGCCAGCAGAAGTTCAGGGAGCACTGAAGCTTTCTTT	CASRSSGSTEAFF
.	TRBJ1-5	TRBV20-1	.	TGCAGTGCTAGAGCTGGCAATCAGCCCCAGCATTTT	CSARAGNQPQHF
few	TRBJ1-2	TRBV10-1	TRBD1	TGCGCCAGCAGTGCATCTCGGGACAGCGTCTATGGCTACACCTTC	CASSASRDSVYGYTF
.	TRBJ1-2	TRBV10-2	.	TGCGCCAGCAGTGAGGATAAGTATGGCTACACCTTC	CASSEDKYGYTF
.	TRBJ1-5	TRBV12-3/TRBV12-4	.	TGTGCCAGCAGTTCGACAGAGAGCAATCAGCCCCAGCATTTT	CASSSTESNQPQHF
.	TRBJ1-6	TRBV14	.	TGTGCCAGCAGCCTCTCACCCCTGGGACCAGAGGATTCACCCCTCCACTTT	CASSLSPLGPEDSPLHF
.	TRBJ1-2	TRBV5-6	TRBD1	TGTGCCAGCAGCTGGACCAGGGGGACCTATGGCTACACCTTC	CASSWTRGTYGYTF
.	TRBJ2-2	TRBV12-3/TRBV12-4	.	TGTGCCAGCACAAAGAGGGCGAACACCGGGGAGCTGTTTTTT	CASTKRANTGELFF
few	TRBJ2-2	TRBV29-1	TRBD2	TGCAGCGTTATCACCGGGACTAGCAGAACGACCGGGGAGCTGTTTTTT	CSVITGTSRTTGELFF
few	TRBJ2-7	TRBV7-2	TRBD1	TGTGCCAGCAGCCCCCGGACGCAGGGGGCTAAAGAGCAGTACTTC	CASSPRTQGAKEQYF
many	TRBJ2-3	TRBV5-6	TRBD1	TGTGCCAGCGCTCGGACAGGGGGCTACACAGATACGCAGTATTTT	CASARTGGYTDTQYF
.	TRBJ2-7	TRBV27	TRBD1	TGTGCCAGCAGTCCCCTGGGACAGGGTGGAGAGCAGTACTTC	CASSPLGQGGEQYF
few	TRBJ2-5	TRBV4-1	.	TGCGCCAGCAGCCAAGCCGGCCTCTCCAAAGAGACCCAGTACTTC	CASSQAGLSKETQYF